In its sample, the clone carrying this TCR beta chain was seen once. Assay: immunoSEQ multiplex PCR; the TCRdb copy retains only in-frame clones and omits some. The table lists some 70,000 clones, about 97% of them singletons. Germline lookup yields CDR1 SEHNR and CDR2 FQNEAQ (reference sequence). CDR3 size: 15 residues. V was pared by 0 bases and J by 4 bases, with 13 bases between. The data stem from a study of technical replicates of blood from several donors. The TCR comes from a human donor in good health. V and J are TRBV7-9 and TRBJ2-7; D is perhaps TRBD1 (6 bases). Sequenced material: T cells isolated from PBMCs. Here the CDR3 DNA reads TGTGCCAGCAGCTTAGCCCAGGGGTCATTATACGAGCAGTACTTC. Its translation: CASSLAQGSLYEQYF.